This T cell receptor beta chain comes out of a study of blood T cell repertoires in COVID-19. This clone was detected once. Assay: immunoSEQ multiplex PCR; the TCRdb copy retains only in-frame clones and omits some. The table records 200,000 to 300,000 clones, approximately 85% of them present only once. The CDR3 covers 14 residues. V lost 9 bases and J lost 3; bases outside the gene matches: 7. Germline V gene sequence: CDR1 LNHDA, CDR2 SQIVND (reference sequence). V gene TRBV19 combines with J gene TRBJ2-2; the match to TRBD2 covers 7 bases. This sequence originates from a woman aged 80 or older with COVID-19, enrolled during active disease. Material: peripheral blood. CDR3 DNA sequence: TGTGCCAGCTCGACTAGCTTAGACACCGGGGAGCTGTTTTTT. This codes for CASSTSLDTGELFF.